Shown below are 27 T cell receptor beta chains from a single sample sequenced in a study of cytomegalovirus exposure and HLA in healthy donors (dated by TCRdb to the late 2010s). Library generation was performed with the immunoSEQ multiplex PCR assay. Imported from immuneACCESS, the table was reduced by TCRdb to in-frame sequences with V and J called. These copies leave out some clones; in studies compared against another copy, an unresolved V gene accounts for under half, and the cause of the remainder is not known. Counted in this sample were 120,000 or so clones; 70% to 90% of them appeared once. The ten largest make up approximately 2% of the sample. The specimen was PBMCs. All receptors come from a woman aged 18-29 years in good health and CMV-seronegative.

This sequence joins TRBV7-3 and TRBJ2-3; the D gene is possibly TRBD1 (5 bases). The CDR3 runs 14 residues. V lost 2 bases to trimming and J lost 0 bases, with 6 bases between them. Per germline, CDR1 SGHTA and CDR2 FQGTGA. CDR3 sequence (DNA): TGTGCCAGCAGCTTAGACAGAAGCACAGATACGCAGTATTTT. Its protein product is CASSLDRSTDTQYF. The full variable domain, its missing parts supplied by reference TRBV7-3 and TRBJ2-3, is GAGVSQTPSNKVTEKGKYVELRCDPISGHTALYWYRQSLGQGPEFLIYFQGTGAADDSGLPNDRFFAVRPEGSVSTLKIQRTERGDSAVYLCASSLDRSTDTQYFGPGTRLTVL.

The chain recombines TRBV28 with TRBJ1-2, with a weak D call TRBD1 (5 bases). This CDR3 is built from 15 residues. V lost 6 bases and J 4 bases, leaving 18 bases between the germline ends. CDR1 is MDHEN, CDR2 SYDVKM, per germline. CDR3 DNA sequence: TGTGCCAGCAGGGATCTGACAGCCTCTCGCTATGGCTACACCTTC. Amino acids: CASRDLTASRYGYTF.

This chain uses TRBV18 with TRBJ2-1; D remains unclear. Per germline, CDR1 KGHSH and CDR2 LQKENI. The V gene lost 0 bases and the J gene lost 8 bases, with 14 bases spanning the gap. The CDR3 is 15 residues long. The CDR3 here is CASSPPKRLADEQFF. The DNA of the CDR3 is TGTGCCAGCTCACCACCGAAGCGTCTCGCGGATGAGCAGTTCTTC.

The chain links TRBV1 to TRBJ2-1; TRBD2 is taken as the D call from the table, unchecked against the DNA. TRBV1 is recorded as a pseudogene. The CDR3 contains 13 residues. CDR3 coding DNA: TGCACCAGCAGCCAAGGCGCTAACAATGAGCAGTTCTTC. This sequence encodes CTSSQGANNEQFF.

This rearrangement joins TRBV18 to TRBJ2-7; 16 bases map to TRBD2. V was pared by 6 bases and J by 4 bases, with 12 bases of the junction left unmatched. The CDR3 is 18 residues long. Germline lookup yields CDR1 KGHSH and CDR2 LQKENI. Here the CDR3 DNA reads TGTGCCAGCTCCCAGGGACTAGCGGGAGGGCCGGTGCCATACGAGCAGTACTTC. Translating it yields CASSQGLAGGPVPYEQYF.

J is TRBJ1-1 and V is TRBV30, with D possibly being TRBD1 (5 bases). CDR3 length: 11 amino acids. The germline CDR1 and CDR2 sequences are GTSNPN and SVGIG (reference sequence). Trimming cost V 6 bases and J 5 bases, with 10 bases left between them. DNA for the CDR3: TGTGCCTGCCACAGGCGGACTGAAGCTTTCTTT. Its protein product is CACHRRTEAFF.

The rearrangement links TRBV6-6 to TRBJ2-1, with TRBD2 identical over 7 bases. The CDR3 spans 14 residues. Germline V gene data show CDR1 as MNHNY and CDR2 as SVGAGI (reference sequence). Losses at the gene ends were 6 bases for V and 1 base for J; bases not matched to a gene: 3. The CDR3 DNA sequence: TGTGCCAGCAGGGGGAGGGGATCCTACAATGAGCAGTTCTTC. It yields the protein CASRGRGSYNEQFF.

This chain uses TRBV28 with TRBJ1-3; D is ambiguous. V was trimmed by 4 bases and J by 0 bases, leaving 4 bases between them. Germline V gene sequence: CDR1 MDHEN, CDR2 SYDVKM. This CDR3 contains 13 residues. In nucleotides, the CDR3 is TGTGCCAGCAGTTCCGTCTCTGGAAACACCATATATTTT. Translation: CASSSVSGNTIYF. The whole variable domain, remainder taken from reference TRBV28 and TRBJ1-3, is DVKVTQSSRYLVKRTGEKVFLECVQDMDHENMFWYRQDPGLGLRLIYFSYDVKMKEKGDIPEGYSVSREKKERFSLILESASTNQTSMYLCASSSVSGNTIYFGEGSWLTVV.

The chain carries TRBV7-2 and TRBJ1-6, with no clear D. The V end lost 3 bases, the J end lost 7 bases, and 4 bases lay between the germline ends. Germline V gives CDR1 SGHTA, CDR2 FQGNSA. The CDR3 runs 12 residues. CDR3 sequence: CASSFRNSPLHF. CDR3 DNA sequence: TGTGCCAGCAGCTTTAGAAATTCACCCCTCCACTTT.

The V gene is TRBV6-6, the J gene TRBJ2-3, with 9 nucleotides matching TRBD2. The V and J ends lost 3 bases and 4 bases, in that order; junction bases with no gene match: 5. This CDR3 spans 15 amino acids. Germline-derived CDR1 and CDR2 are MNHNY and SVGAGI (reference sequence). The CDR3 region is CASSYGGGAPDTQYF. The CDR3 nucleotides read TGTGCCAGCAGTTATGGCGGGGGGGCCCCAGATACGCAGTATTTT.

The chain has TRBV9 and TRBJ2-1, with 7 positions matching TRBD2. V lost 0 bases and J lost 0; bases outside the gene matches: 9. The CDR3 is 18 residues long. Germline CDR1 is SGDLS and CDR2 is YYNGEE. The CDR3 DNA reads as TGTGCCAGCAGCGTAGGCAGCGGGAAAGGGAGCTCCTACAATGAGCAGTTCTTC. Protein: CASSVGSGKGSSYNEQFF.

The V gene is TRBV2, the J gene TRBJ1-1; D is uncertain. Germline-derived CDR1 and CDR2 are SNHLY and FYNNEI. CDR3 length equals 13 residues. V lost 6 bases to trimming and J lost 1 base, with 9 bases between them. CDR3 amino acids: CASREDGNTEAFF. The CDR3 coding sequence is TGTGCCAGCAGGGAGGACGGGAACACTGAAGCTTTCTTT.

V gene TRBV28 combines with J gene TRBJ1-3, with 8 bases matching TRBD1. V shed 3 bases and J 4 bases; nucleotides not matched to a gene: 5. CDR3 length: 15 amino acids. Looked up from germline, CDR1 is MDHEN and CDR2 is SYDVKM. CDR3 region: CASSLQGAGGNTIYF. In nucleotides, the CDR3 is TGTGCCAGCAGTTTGCAGGGGGCCGGGGGAAACACCATATATTTT.

The chain uses TRBV29-1 and TRBJ1-1, with 9 bases matching TRBD1. V trimming: 4 bases; J trimming: 3 bases; junction bases outside the gene matches: 6. The CDR3 extends over 14 amino acids. CDR1 is SQVTM, CDR2 ANQGSEA, per germline. The CDR3 region is CSVVGQGRYTEAFF. The CDR3 DNA is TGCAGCGTTGTTGGACAGGGGCGATACACTGAAGCTTTCTTT.

This chain links TRBV9 with TRBJ2-3, with D possibly being TRBD2 (5 bases). Germline V CDR1 and CDR2: SGDLS, YYNGEE. Trimming pared 8 bases from V and 6 bases from J, leaving 19 bases between. The CDR3 sequence is 14 residues long. The DNA for the CDR3 is TGTGCCAGTTCCTGGGCGGGCGAGAGGGATACGCAGTATTTT. As protein: CASSWAGERDTQYF.

The CDR3 reads CASSQEGGGGWASNQPQHF. The CDR3 DNA sequence: TGCGCCAGCAGCCAAGAAGGAGGTGGGGGCTGGGCGAGCAATCAGCCCCAGCATTTT. The chain is built from TRBV4-1 and TRBJ1-5, with a possible D match to TRBD1 (6 bases). V was trimmed by 0 bases and J by 1 base, leaving 19 bases between them. CDR3 length: 19 residues. CDR1 is MGHRA, CDR2 YSYEKL, per germline.

With respect to this clone: Distinct nucleotide sequences in the sample also encode this CDR3. The genes are TRBV11-2 and TRBJ2-7; no definite D call. V was cut by 5 bases and J by 3 bases, with 8 bases left in between. Per the germline V gene, CDR1 is SGHAT and CDR2 is FQNNGV. The CDR3 extends over 12 amino acids. The CDR3 loop is CASSPPGYEQYF. DNA for the CDR3: TGTGCCAGCAGCCCCCCGGGCTACGAGCAGTACTTC. The complete variable domain, with remaining parts taken from reference TRBV11-2 and TRBJ2-7, reads EAGVAQSPRYKIIEKRQSVAFWCNPISGHATLYWYQQILGQGPKLLIQFQNNGVVDDSQLPKDRFSAERLKGVDSTLKIQPAKLEDSAVYLCASSPPGYEQYFGPGTRLTVT.

This chain joins TRBV6-6 and TRBJ2-4, with D possibly being TRBD2 (7 bases). Germline CDR1 reads MNHNY; CDR2 reads SVGAGI (reference sequence). V dropped 10 bases and J dropped 0 bases, with 16 bases sitting between them. The CDR3 sequence is 15 residues long. The CDR3 region has the DNA TGTGCCACTAGGGGAGGGGGGCTAGCCAAAAACATTCAGTACTTC. Its protein is CATRGGGLAKNIQYF.

V usage is TRBV5-1 and J usage is TRBJ1-1, with 8 bases identical to TRBD1. This CDR3 has 14 residues. V trimming: 4 bases; J trimming: 7 bases; junction bases outside the gene matches: 9. The V gene's germline CDR1 is SGHRS and CDR2 YFSETQ. CDR3 protein: CASSPQTGAGEAFF. As DNA, the CDR3 is TGCGCCAGCAGCCCCCAGACAGGGGCAGGTGAAGCTTTCTTT. The whole variable domain, filled in from reference TRBV5-1 and TRBJ1-1, reads KAGVTQTPRYLIKTRGQQVTLSCSPISGHRSVSWYQQTPGQGLQFLFEYFSETQRNKGNFPGRFSGRQFSNSRSEMNVSTLELGDSALYLCASSPQTGAGEAFFGQGTRLTVV.

The V gene is TRBV28, the J gene TRBJ2-5; 9 bases match TRBD2. J lost 4 bases, V lost 3 bases, and 6 bases had no gene match. CDR3 length: 15 amino acids. Germline V gives CDR1 MDHEN, CDR2 SYDVKM. CDR3 DNA sequence: TGTGCCAGCAGTTTGGGCGGGAGGGCCGCAGAGACCCAGTACTTC. It is translated as CASSLGGRAAETQYF.

In nucleotides, the CDR3 is TGTGCCAGCAGCAGCTTACTAGCGGGGGGGCCTTACGAGCAGTACTTC. This sequence encodes CASSSLLAGGPYEQYF. The rearrangement joins TRBV5-6 to TRBJ2-7, with 13 bases identical to TRBD2. The germline V gene encodes CDR1 SGHDT and CDR2 YYEEEE. The CDR3 contains 16 residues. V was clipped by 4 bases and J by 4 bases; unmatched bases: 8.

V gene TRBV7-9 combines with J gene TRBJ2-7; 11 nucleotides agree with TRBD2. Germline loops: CDR1 SEHNR, CDR2 FQNEAQ (reference sequence). The CDR3 is 16 amino acids. After removal of 6 bases from V and 3 bases from J, the junction contained 10 bases not matched to a gene. DNA for the CDR3: TGTGCCAGCAGGAATGGAAATAGCGGGAGGGACTACGAGCAGTACTTC. It is translated as CASRNGNSGRDYEQYF. Together with reference TRBV7-9 and TRBJ2-7, the CDR3 gives the full variable domain: DTGVSQNPRHKITKRGQNVTFRCDPISEHNRLYWYRQTLGQGPEFLTYFQNEAQLEKSRLLSDRFSAERPKGSFSTLEIQRTEQGDSAMYLCASRNGNSGRDYEQYFGPGTRLTVT.

V is TRBV5-3 and J is TRBJ2-5; D gene unclear. TRBV5-3 is noted as an ORF with a role that remains uncertain. The ends were cut back, 3 bases at V and 1 base at J, with 19 bases in the middle. This CDR3 spans 17 amino acids. CDR3 protein: CARSSEQARPPQETQYF. In nucleotides, the CDR3 is TGTGCCAGAAGCTCCGAGCAGGCCCGCCCTCCCCAAGAGACCCAGTACTTC.

The chain has TRBV6-1 and TRBJ2-6, with 10 bases that match TRBD1. V lost 0 bases to trimming and J lost 0 bases; unmatched junction nucleotides: 2. The CDR3 has 18 amino acids. CDR1 is MNHNS and CDR2 is SASEGT in the germline V gene. This CDR3 is CASSEAGDRGSGANVLTF. The CDR3 DNA follows: TGTGCCAGCAGTGAAGCGGGGGACAGGGGCTCTGGGGCCAACGTCCTGACTTTC.

The chain carries TRBV9 and TRBJ2-7, with D possibly matching TRBD2 (5 bases). There are 16 residues in the CDR3. The germline V gene encodes CDR1 SGDLS and CDR2 YYNGEE. Deletions cut 0 bases from V and 1 base from J, with 14 bases between. In DNA form, the CDR3 reads TGTGCCAGCAGCGTAGGAATTGGGAGCAGTTCCTACGAGCAGTACTTC. Amino acids: CASSVGIGSSSYEQYF.

A single count supports this clone. CDR3 amino acids: CASSGDRGRADTQYF. The CDR3, as DNA: TGCGCCAGCAGCGGGGACAGGGGGCGCGCAGATACGCAGTATTTT. The chain couples TRBV5-1 to TRBJ2-3; TRBD1 aligns across 12 bases. The V gene's germline CDR1 is SGHRS and CDR2 YFSETQ. This CDR3 comprises 15 residues. Trimming took 4 bases from V and 4 from J; bases not matched to a gene: 4.

To note about this clone: Relative to the germline gene, one junction end is altered; a read error may explain this. The chain uses TRBV12-5 and TRBJ2-1; 13 nucleotides align to TRBD2. The germline CDR1 and CDR2 sequences are LGHNT and FRNRAP. The CDR3 covers 19 residues. As DNA, the CDR3 is TGTGCTAGTGGCGCCGGACTAGCGGGAGCCTTAGGGTCGAACAATGGGCAGTTCTTC. This encodes CASGAGLAGALGSNNGQFF.